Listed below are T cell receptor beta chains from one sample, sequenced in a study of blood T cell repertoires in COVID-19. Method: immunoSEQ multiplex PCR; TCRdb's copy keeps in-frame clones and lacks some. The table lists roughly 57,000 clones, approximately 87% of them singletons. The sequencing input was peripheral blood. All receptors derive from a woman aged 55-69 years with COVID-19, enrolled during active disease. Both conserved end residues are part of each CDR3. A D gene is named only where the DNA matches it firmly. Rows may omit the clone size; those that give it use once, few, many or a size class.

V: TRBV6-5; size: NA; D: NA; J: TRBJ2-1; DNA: TGTGCCAGCAGTTATTCGGGTGGCTCCTACAATGAGCAGTTCTTC; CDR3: CASSYSGGSYNEQFF
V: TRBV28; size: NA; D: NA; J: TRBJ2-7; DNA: TGTGCCAGCAGTTTTGACAGCTCGTCCTACGAGCAGTACTTC; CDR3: CASSFDSSSYEQYF
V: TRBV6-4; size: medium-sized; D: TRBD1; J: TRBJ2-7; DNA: TGTGCCAGCAGTGACTCGGGACAGGGCGAGCAGTACTTC; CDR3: CASSDSGQGEQYF
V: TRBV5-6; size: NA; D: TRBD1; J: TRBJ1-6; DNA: TGTGCCAGCAGCTTAGGGACAGGGAGTTCACCCCTCCACTTT; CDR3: CASSLGTGSSPLHF
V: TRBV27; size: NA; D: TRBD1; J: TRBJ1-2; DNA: TGTGCCAGCTCGGGTCAGGGGGCGATTGGCTACACCTTC; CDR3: CASSGQGAIGYTF
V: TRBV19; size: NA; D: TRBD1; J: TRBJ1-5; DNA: TGTGCCAGTAGGAGGGGACAGTTTAGCAATCAGCCCCAGCATTTT; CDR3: CASRRGQFSNQPQHF
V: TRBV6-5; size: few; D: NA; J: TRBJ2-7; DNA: TGTGCCAGCAAAGAAATGGCAGATTACGAGCAGTACTTC; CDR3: CASKEMADYEQYF
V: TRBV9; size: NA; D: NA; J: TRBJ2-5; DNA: TGTGCCAGCAGCGTAGCTGGGGGGAAGGGCGAGACCCAGTACTTC; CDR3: CASSVAGGKGETQYF
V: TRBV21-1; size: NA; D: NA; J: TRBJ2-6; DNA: TGTGCCAGCACCAGCCGTGGGCTCTCTGGGGCCAACGTCCTGACTTTC; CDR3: CASTSRGLSGANVLTF
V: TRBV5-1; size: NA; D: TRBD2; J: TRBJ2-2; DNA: TGCGCCAGCAGCGGGTTACTAGCGCTGGAGCTGTTTTTT; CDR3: CASSGLLALELFF
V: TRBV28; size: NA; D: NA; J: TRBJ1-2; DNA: TGTGCCAGCAGTTCCTCGGGAGCGGGCGCCAAAGGCTACACCTTC; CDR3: CASSSSGAGAKGYTF
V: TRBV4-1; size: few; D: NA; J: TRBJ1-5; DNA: TGCGCCAGCAGCCAAGGGGCCCTTCAGCCCCAGCATTTT; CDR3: CASSQGALQPQHF
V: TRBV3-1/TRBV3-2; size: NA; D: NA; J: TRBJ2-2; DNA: TGTGCCAGCAGCCCAACCTCAGGTGTCGGGATCGGGGAGCTGTTTTTT; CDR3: CASSPTSGVGIGELFF
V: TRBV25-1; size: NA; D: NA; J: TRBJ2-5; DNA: TGTGCCAGCAGTGAAGACAGGCCCCAAGAGACCCAGTACTTC; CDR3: CASSEDRPQETQYF
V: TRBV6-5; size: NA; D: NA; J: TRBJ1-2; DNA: TGTGCCAGCAGTTACTCGTGGGGCGTTGGCTACACCTTC; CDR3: CASSYSWGVGYTF
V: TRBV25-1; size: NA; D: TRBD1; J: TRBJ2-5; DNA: TGTGCCAGCAGGGGGACAGGGGAGGAGACCCAGTACTTC; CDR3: CASRGTGEETQYF
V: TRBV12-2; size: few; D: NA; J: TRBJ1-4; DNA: TGTGCAAGTCGCTGTTATGTCCGGACAGCTAATGAAAAACTGTTTTTT; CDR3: CASRCYVRTANEKLFF
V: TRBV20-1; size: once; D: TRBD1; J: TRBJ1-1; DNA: TGCAGTGCTAGATCGACAGGGGACGCTTTCTTT; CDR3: CSARSTGDAFF
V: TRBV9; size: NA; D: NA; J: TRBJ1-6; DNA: TGTGCCAGCAGCGTCGCAGGGTCCTATAATTCACCCCTCCACTTT; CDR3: CASSVAGSYNSPLHF
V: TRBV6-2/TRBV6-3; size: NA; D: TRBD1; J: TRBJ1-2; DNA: TGTGCCAGCAGTGCGAGGGGGCGTGACTATGGCTACACCTTC; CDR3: CASSARGRDYGYTF
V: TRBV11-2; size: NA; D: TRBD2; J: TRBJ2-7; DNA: TGTGCCAGCAGCTTCCCGACTAGCGGGAGCGGTCCTAGAAATTACGAGCAGTACTTC; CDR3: CASSFPTSGSGPRNYEQYF
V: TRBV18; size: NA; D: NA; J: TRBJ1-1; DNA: TGTGCCAGCTCACCTATACCTGCAACAGGGACCACTGAAGCTTTCTTT; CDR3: CASSPIPATGTTEAFF
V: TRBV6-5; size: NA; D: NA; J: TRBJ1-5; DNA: TGTGCCAGCAGTTATTCAGGGCAACAGCCCCAGCATTTT; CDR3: CASSYSGQQPQHF
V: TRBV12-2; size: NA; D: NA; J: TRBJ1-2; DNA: TGTGCAAGTCTCCACCAGGTGTACTATGGCTACACCTTC; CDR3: CASLHQVYYGYTF
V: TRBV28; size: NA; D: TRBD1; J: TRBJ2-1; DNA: TGTGCCAGCAGTTTTGGGAAAGGGACAGGGGGCATTGAGCAGTTCTTC; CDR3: CASSFGKGTGGIEQFF
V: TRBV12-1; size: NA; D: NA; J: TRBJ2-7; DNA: TGTGCCAGCAGCTCCCGTAGGGACTATTCATCCTACGAGCAGTACTTC; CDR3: CASSSRRDYSSYEQYF
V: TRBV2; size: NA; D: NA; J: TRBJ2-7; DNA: TGTGCCGGCAGGCAGTACTCCTACGAGCAGTACTTC; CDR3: CAGRQYSYEQYF
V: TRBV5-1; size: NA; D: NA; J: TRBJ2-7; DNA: TGCGCCAGCAGCGGCCTCTACGAGCAGTACTTC; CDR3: CASSGLYEQYF
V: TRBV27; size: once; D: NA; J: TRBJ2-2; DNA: TGTGCCAGCAGTGCAAGGGGGTCCGGGGAGCTGTTTTTT; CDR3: CASSARGSGELFF
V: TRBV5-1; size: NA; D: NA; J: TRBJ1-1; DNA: TGCGCCAGCAGCGATACAGGGACTGAAGCTTTCTTT; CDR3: CASSDTGTEAFF
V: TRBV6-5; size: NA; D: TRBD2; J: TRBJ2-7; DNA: TGTGCCAGCAGTTACGGGCGGGAGGGGACCTACGAGCAGTACTTC; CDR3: CASSYGREGTYEQYF
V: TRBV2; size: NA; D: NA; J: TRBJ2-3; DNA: TGTGCCAGAGGGGCTGGAGGCACAGATACGCAGTATTTT; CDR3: CARGAGGTDTQYF
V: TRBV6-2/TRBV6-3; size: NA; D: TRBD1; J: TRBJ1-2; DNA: TGTGCCAGCAGTTACGGGGACAGCTATGGCTACACCTTC; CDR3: CASSYGDSYGYTF
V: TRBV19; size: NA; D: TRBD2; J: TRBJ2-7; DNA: TGTGCCAGTAGTATAGGACTAGCTTCTATCGAGCAGTACTTC; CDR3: CASSIGLASIEQYF
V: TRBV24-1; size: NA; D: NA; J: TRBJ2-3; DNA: TGTGCCACCAGTGACCCTACGGGACACCCGACGGCAGATACGCAGTATTTT; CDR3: CATSDPTGHPTADTQYF
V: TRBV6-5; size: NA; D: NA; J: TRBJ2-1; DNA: TGTGCCAGCAGTCGAGCGGGCGCTTCCTACAATGAGCAGTTCTTC; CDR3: CASSRAGASYNEQFF
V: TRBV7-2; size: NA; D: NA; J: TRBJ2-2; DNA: TGTGCCAGCAGCTTATTCGGGAGAACCGGGGAGCTGTTTTTT; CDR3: CASSLFGRTGELFF
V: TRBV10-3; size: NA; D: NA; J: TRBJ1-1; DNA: TGTGCCATCAGTGAGCGGCAGGGGAACACTGAAGCTTTCTTT; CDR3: CAISERQGNTEAFF
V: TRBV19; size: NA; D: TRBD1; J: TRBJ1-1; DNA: TGTGCCTCTGGACAGGGGGTATGGACTGAAGCTTTCTTT; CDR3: CASGQGVWTEAFF
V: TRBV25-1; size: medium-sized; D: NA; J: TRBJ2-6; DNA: TGTGCCAGCAGTTTAAGGCGGGATAAGGCCAACGTCCTGACTTTC; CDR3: CASSLRRDKANVLTF
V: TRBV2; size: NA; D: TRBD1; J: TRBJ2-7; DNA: TGTGCCATAAAGACAGGGGGCTTCTACGAGCAGTACTTC; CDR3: CAIKTGGFYEQYF
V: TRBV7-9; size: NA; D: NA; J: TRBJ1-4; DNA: TGTGCCAGCAGCTTACCAGGGAATGAAAAACTGTTTTTT; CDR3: CASSLPGNEKLFF
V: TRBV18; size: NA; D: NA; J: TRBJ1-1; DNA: TGTGCCAGCTCACTTTGGGAGGGCTCGGGGACTGAAGCTTTCTTT; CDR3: CASSLWEGSGTEAFF
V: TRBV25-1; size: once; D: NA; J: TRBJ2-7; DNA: TGTGCCAGCAGTGAGTCCGGCAGCAGAGGCTACGAGCAGTACTTC; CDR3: CASSESGSRGYEQYF
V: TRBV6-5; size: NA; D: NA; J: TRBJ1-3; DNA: TGTGCCAGCACCCTAGGCGGCGGTGGCACCATATATTTT; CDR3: CASTLGGGGTIYF
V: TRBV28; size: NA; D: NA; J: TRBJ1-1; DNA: TGTGCCAGCAGTTTATCCGGGAGGTACACTGAAGCTTTCTTT; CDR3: CASSLSGRYTEAFF
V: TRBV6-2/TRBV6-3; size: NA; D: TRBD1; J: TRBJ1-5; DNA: TGTGCCAGCAGTCCGAATACAGGGGGTCATCGCAATCAGCCCCAGCATTTT; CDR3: CASSPNTGGHRNQPQHF
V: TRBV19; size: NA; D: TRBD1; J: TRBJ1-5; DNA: TGTGCCAGTAGTATCGGGGGCCCGGGACAGGGCCATCAGCCCCAGCATTTT; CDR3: CASSIGGPGQGHQPQHF
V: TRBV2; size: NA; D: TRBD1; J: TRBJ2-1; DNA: TGTGCCAGCAGTGAACGAACAGGGGCGTTTCTCTACAATGAGCAGTTCTTC; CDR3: CASSERTGAFLYNEQFF
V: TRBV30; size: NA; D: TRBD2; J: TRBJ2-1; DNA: TGTGCCTGGAGTGTTACTAGCGGGGGTAATGAGCAGTTCTTC; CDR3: CAWSVTSGGNEQFF
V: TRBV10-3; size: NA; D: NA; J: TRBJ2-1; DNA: TGTGCCATCAGTGAGTCCGGGGGAGCCTACAATGAGCAGTTCTTC; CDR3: CAISESGGAYNEQFF
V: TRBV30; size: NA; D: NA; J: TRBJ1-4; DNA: TGTGCCTGGAGTGGAGAGCGGGGAAAACTGTTTTTT; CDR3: CAWSGERGKLFF
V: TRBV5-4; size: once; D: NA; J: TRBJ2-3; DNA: TGTGCCAGCAGCTTGCCACTAGGGAGTTCAGATACGCAGTATTTT; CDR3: CASSLPLGSSDTQYF
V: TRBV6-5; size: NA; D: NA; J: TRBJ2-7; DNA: TGTGCCAGCACGTCGACAGGGACTTTTTACGAGCAGTACTTC; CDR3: CASTSTGTFYEQYF
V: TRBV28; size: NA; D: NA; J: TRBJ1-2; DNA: TGTGCCAGCAGTTCGTTGACAGCTTCGTGGACGAATGGCTACACCTTC; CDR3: CASSSLTASWTNGYTF
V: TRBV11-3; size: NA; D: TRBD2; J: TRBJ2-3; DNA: TGTGCCAGCAGCTCGGGACTAGCGGGAGATTGGTTTACGCAGTATTTT; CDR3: CASSSGLAGDWFTQYF
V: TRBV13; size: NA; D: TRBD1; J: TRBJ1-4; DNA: TGTGCCAGCAGCGAAGGACAGGGTAATGAAAAACTGTTTTTT; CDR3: CASSEGQGNEKLFF
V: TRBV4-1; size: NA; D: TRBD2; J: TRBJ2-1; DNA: TGCGCCAGCAGCCGGGGGGGGACTAGCCTCAATGAGCAGTTCTTC; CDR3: CASSRGGTSLNEQFF
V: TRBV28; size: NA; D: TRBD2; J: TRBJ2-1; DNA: TGTGCCAGCAGTCTTTCCCTTCTAGCGGGATCATACAATGAGCAGTTCTTC; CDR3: CASSLSLLAGSYNEQFF